This T cell receptor (beta chain) came from a study of B cell selection in AIRE deficiency. Study results and caveats: Patient Tconv and Treg cells showed healthy-like TCRBV usage, CDR3 length, diversity. Of several thousand shared Treg TCRbeta sequences, under 35% were healthy-only, 9.3% patient-only.

To note about this clone: Antigen unknown.

Sequencing used immunoSEQ multiplex PCR; TCRdb keeps in-frame clones, though not all of them. This table holds approximately 24,000 clones, around 95% found once. Sorting defined conventional CD4 T cells as CD4+CD127+. V was clipped by 6 bases and J by 5 bases; unmatched bases: 5. Germline values: CDR1 MNHEY, CDR2 SVGAGI. The length of the CDR3 is 14 residues. This clonotype was sampled from a human donor in good health. Specimen: CD4+CD127+ conventional T cells sorted from PBMCs. J is TRBJ2-5 and V is TRBV6-5; 11 positions agree with TRBD2. CDR3 amino acids: CASSRLAGRETQYF. The CDR3 DNA is TGTGCCAGCAGCCGACTAGCGGGGCGGGAGACCCAGTACTTC.